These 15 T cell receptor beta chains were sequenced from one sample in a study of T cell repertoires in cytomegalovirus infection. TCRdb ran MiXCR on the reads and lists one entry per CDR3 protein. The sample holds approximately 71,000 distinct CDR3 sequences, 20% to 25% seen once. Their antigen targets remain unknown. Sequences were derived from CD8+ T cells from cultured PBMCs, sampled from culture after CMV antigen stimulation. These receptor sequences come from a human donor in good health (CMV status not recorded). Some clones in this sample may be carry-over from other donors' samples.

The CDR3 DNA reads as TGTGCCAGCAGTTCAACTGAGCCCCAGCATTTT. Protein sequence: CASSSTEPQHF. The V call is TRBV28, the J call TRBJ1-5; D is unresolved. Trimming shortened V by 4 bases and J by 8 bases, and 6 bases separated the two germline ends. Germline V lookup: CDR1 MDHEN, CDR2 SYDVKM. This CDR3 has 11 residues. The variable domain in full, completed from reference TRBV28 and TRBJ1-5, reads DVKVTQSSRYLVKRTGEKVFLECVQDMDHENMFWYRQDPGLGLRLIYFSYDVKMKEKGDIPEGYSVSREKKERFSLILESASTNQTSMYLCASSSTEPQHFGDGTRLSIL.

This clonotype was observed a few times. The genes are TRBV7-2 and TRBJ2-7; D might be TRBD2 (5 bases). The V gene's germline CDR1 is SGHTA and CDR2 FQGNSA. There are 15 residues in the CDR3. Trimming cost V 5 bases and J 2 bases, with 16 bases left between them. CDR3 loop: CASSQRGLVPYEQYF. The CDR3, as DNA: TGTGCCAGCAGCCAAAGAGGGCTAGTCCCCTACGAGCAGTACTTC.

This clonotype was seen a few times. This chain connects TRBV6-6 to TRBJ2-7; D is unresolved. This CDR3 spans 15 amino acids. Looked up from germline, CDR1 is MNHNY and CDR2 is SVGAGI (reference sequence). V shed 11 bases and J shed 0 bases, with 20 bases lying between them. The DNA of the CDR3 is TGTGCCGGCACGGACCTTGGGGTCCGCTCCTACGAGCAGTACTTC. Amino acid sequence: CAGTDLGVRSYEQYF.

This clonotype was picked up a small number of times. The CDR3 nucleotides read TGTGCCAGCACCGCCGGGACAGGGGGTAACGAGCAGTACTTC. Translating gives CASTAGTGGNEQYF. V usage is TRBV7-2 and J usage is TRBJ2-7, with 11 positions matching TRBD1. J was trimmed by 5 bases and V by 7 bases; bases with no gene match: 7. Germline V CDR1 and CDR2: SGHTA, FQGNSA. The CDR3 has 14 residues.

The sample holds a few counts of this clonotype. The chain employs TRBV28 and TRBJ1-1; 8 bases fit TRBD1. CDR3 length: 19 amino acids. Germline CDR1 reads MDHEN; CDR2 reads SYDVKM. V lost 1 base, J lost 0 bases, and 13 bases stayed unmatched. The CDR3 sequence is CASSLSRSGTGTMNTEAFF. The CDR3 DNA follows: TGTGCCAGCAGTTTATCCAGATCCGGGACAGGAACCATGAACACTGAAGCTTTCTTT.

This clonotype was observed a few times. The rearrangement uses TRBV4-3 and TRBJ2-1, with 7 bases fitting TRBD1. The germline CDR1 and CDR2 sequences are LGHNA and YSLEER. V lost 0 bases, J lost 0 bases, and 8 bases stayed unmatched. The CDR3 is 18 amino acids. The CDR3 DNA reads TGCGCCAGCAGCCAAGATTGGCCACAGGGGAGCTCCTACAATGAGCAGTTCTTC. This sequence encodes CASSQDWPQGSSYNEQFF.

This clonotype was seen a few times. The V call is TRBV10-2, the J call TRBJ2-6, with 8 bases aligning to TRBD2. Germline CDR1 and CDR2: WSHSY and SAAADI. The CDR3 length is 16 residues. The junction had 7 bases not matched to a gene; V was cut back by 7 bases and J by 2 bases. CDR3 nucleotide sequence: TGCGCCAGCACCTCCCCGGGAGGGGCTGGGGCCAACGTCCTGACTTTC. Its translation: CASTSPGGAGANVLTF.

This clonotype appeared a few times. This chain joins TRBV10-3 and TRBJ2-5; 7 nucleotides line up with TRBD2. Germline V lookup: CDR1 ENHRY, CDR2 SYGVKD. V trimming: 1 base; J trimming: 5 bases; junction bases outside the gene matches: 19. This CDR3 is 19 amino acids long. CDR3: CAISEFAEASGLAGETQYF. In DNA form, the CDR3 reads TGTGCCATCAGTGAGTTTGCTGAGGCTAGCGGTCTCGCGGGGGAGACCCAGTACTTC.

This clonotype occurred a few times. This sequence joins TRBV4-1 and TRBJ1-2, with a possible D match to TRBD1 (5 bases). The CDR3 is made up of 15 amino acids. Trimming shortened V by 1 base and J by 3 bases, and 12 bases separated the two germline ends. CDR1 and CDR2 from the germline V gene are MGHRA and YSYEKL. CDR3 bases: TGCGCCAGCAGCCAAGCAGGGAGGAGGGACTATGGCTACACCTTC. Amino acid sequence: CASSQAGRRDYGYTF.

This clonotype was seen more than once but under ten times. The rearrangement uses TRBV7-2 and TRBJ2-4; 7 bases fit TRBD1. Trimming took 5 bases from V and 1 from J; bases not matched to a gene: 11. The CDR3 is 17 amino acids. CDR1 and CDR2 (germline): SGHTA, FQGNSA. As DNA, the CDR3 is TGTGCCAGCAGCCCAACCGCAGGGGGATTGGCCAAAAACATTCAGTACTTC. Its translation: CASSPTAGGLAKNIQYF.

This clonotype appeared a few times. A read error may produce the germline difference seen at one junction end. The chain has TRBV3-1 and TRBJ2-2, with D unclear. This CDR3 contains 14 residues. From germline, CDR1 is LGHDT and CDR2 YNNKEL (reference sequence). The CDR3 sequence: CASRQGRNTGELFF. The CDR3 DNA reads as TGTGCCAGCAGACAAGGGCGGAACACCGGGGAGCTGTTTTTT.

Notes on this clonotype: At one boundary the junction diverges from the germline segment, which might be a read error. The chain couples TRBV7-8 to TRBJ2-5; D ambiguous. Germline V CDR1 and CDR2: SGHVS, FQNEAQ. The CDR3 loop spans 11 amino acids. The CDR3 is CASSAQETQHF. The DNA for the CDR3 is TGTGCCAGCAGCGCTCAAGAGACCCAGCACTTC.

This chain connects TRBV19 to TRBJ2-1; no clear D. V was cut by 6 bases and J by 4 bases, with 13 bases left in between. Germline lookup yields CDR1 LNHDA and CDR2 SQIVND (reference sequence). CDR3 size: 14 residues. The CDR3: CASSTHLQYNEQFF. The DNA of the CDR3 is TGTGCCAGTAGCACTCACCTTCAGTACAATGAGCAGTTCTTC. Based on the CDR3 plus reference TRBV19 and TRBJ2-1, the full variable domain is DGGITQSPKYLFRKEGQNVTLSCEQNLNHDAMYWYRQDPGQGLRLIYYSQIVNDFQKGDIAEGYSVSREKKESFPLTVTSAQKNPTAFYLCASSTHLQYNEQFFGPGTRLTVL.

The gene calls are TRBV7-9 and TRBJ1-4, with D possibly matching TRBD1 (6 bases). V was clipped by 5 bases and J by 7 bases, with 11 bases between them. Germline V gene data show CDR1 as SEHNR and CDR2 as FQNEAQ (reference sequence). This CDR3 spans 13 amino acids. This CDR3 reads CASSGGRIEKLFF. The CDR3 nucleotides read TGTGCCAGCAGCGGGGGGCGGATTGAAAAACTGTTTTTT.

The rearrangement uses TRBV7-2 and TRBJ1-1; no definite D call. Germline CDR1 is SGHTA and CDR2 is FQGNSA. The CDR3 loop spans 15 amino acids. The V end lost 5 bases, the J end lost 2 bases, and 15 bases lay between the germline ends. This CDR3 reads CASSPPPLHNTEAFF. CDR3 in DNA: TGTGCCAGCAGCCCCCCCCCCCTACATAACACTGAAGCTTTCTTT.